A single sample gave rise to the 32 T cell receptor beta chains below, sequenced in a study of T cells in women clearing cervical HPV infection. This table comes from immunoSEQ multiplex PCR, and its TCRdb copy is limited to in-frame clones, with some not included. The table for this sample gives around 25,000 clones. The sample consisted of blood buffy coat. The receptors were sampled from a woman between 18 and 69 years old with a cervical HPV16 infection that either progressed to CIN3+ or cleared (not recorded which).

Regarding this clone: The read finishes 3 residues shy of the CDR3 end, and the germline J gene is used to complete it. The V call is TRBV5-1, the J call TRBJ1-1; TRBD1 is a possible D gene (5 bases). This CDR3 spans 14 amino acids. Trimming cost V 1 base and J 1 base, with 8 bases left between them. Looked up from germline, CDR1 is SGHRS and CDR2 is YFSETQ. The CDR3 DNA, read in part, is TGCGCCAGCAGCTTGCAGGGATCGAACACTGAA. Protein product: CASSLQGSNTE. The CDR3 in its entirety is CASSLQGSNTEAFF.

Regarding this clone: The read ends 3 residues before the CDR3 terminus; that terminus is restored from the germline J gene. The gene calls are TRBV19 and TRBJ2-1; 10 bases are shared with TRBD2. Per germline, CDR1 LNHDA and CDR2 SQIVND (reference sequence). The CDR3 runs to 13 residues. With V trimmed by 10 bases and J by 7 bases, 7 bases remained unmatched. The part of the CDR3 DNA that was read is TGTGCCACTACCGCTAGCGGGGGAAATGAG. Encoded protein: CATTASGGNE. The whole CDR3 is CATTASGGNEQFF. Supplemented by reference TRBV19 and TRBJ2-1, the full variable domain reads DGGITQSPKYLFRKEGQNVTLSCEQNLNHDAMYWYRQDPGQGLRLIYYSQIVNDFQKGDIAEGYSVSREKKESFPLTVTSAQKNPTAFYLCATTASGGNEQFFGPGTRLTVL.

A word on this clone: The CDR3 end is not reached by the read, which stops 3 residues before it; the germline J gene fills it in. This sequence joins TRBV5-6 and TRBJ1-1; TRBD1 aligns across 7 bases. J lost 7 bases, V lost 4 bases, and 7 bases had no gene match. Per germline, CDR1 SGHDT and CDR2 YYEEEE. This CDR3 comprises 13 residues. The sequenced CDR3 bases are TGTGCCAGCAGCCTAGGACAGGCCGTTGAA. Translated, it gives CASSLGQAVE. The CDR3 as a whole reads CASSLGQAVEAFF.

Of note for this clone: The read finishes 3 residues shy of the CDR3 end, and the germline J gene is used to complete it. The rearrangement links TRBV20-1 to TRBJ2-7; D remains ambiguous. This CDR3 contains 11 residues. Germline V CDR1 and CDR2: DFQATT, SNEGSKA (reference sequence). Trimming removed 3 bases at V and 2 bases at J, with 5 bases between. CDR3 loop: CSASDTYEQYF. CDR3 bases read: TGCAGTGCTAGTGACACCTACGAG.

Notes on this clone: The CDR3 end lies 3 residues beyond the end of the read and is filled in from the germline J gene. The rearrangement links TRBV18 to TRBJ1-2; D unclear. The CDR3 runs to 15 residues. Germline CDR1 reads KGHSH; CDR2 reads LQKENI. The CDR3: CASSQGRGFEESYTF. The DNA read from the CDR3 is TGTGCCAGCTCACAGGGCCGTGGATTTGAGGAGAGC.

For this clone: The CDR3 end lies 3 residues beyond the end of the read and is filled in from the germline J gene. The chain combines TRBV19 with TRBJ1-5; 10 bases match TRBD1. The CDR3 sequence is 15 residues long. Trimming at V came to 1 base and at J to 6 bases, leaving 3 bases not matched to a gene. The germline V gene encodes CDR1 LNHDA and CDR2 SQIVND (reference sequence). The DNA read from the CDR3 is TGTGCCAGTAGTATAGTCCGGGACAGGGGTCAGCCC. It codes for CASSIVRDRGQP. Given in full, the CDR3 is CASSIVRDRGQPQHF. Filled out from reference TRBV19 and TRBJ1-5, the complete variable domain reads DGGITQSPKYLFRKEGQNVTLSCEQNLNHDAMYWYRQDPGQGLRLIYYSQIVNDFQKGDIAEGYSVSREKKESFPLTVTSAQKNPTAFYLCASSIVRDRGQPQHFGDGTRLSIL.

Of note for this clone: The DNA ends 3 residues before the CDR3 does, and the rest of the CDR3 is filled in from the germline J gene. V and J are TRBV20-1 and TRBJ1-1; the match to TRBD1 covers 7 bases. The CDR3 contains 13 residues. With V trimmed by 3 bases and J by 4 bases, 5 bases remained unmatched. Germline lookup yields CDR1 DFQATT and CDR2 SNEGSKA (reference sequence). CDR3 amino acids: CSARTGSSTEAFF. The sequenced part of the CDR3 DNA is TGCAGTGCTAGGACAGGGTCGAGCACTGAA.

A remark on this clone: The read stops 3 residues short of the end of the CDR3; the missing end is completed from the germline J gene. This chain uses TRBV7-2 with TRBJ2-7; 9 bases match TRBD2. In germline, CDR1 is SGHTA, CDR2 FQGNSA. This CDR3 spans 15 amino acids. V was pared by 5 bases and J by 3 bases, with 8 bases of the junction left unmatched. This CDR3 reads CASSIIAGVIYEQYF. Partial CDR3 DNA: TGTGCCAGCAGCATCATAGCGGGAGTGATCTACGAG.

CDR3 DNA, as far as it was read: TGTGCCAGCAGCTTAGACAGGACTAGCAGCGAGACC. As protein: CASSLDRTSSET. The full CDR3 is CASSLDRTSSETQYF. V is TRBV7-9 and J is TRBJ2-5; 8 bases are shared with TRBD2. Read data end 3 residues before the CDR3 end; the end is taken from the germline J gene. The V segment lost 1 base and the J segment 5 bases; nucleotides outside the gene matches: 6. The CDR3 length is 15 residues. Germline-derived CDR1 and CDR2 are SEHNR and FQNEAQ (reference sequence).

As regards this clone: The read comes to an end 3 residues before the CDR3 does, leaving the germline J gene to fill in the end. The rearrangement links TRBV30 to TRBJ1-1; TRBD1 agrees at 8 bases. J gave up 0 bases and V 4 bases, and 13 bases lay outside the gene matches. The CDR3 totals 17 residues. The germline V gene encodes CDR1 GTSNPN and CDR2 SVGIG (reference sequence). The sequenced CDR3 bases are TGTGCCTGGAACCCATCTCGACAGGGGATCATGAACACTGAA. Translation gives CAWNPSRQGIMNTE. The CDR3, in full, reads CAWNPSRQGIMNTEAFF.

The CDR3 spells CASSGDRGNSPLHF. The DNA read from the CDR3 is TGTGCCAGTAGCGGGGACAGGGGCAATTCACCC. V gene TRBV19 combines with J gene TRBJ1-6; 10 bases are shared with TRBD1. Read sequence stops 3 residues before the CDR3 end, and the germline J gene provides the missing end. This CDR3 is 14 amino acids long. V gave up 6 bases and J gave up 7 bases; unmatched junction bases: 3. Germline CDR1 and CDR2: LNHDA and SQIVND (reference sequence).

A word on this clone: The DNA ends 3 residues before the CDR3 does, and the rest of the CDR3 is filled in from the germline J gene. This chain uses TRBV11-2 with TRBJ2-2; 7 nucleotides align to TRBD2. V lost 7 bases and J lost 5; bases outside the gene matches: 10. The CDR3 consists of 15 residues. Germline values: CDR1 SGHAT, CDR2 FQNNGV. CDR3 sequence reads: CASTVTGTTTGELFF. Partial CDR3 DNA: TGTGCCAGCACCGTCACCGGGACTACAACCGGGGAG.

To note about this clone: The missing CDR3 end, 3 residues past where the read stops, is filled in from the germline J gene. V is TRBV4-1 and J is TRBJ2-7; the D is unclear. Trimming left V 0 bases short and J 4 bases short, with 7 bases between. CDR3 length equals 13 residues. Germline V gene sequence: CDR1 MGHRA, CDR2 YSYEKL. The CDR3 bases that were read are TGCGCCAGCAGCCAAGACAGAGTTTACGAG. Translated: CASSQDRVYE. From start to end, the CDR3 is CASSQDRVYEQYF.

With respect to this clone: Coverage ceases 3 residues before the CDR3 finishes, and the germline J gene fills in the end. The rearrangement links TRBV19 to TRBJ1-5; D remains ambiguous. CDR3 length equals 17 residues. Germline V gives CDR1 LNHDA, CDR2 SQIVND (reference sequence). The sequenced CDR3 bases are TGTGCCAGTAGTCCTAGACCCGGCCGGGGTGATTTCTTACCC. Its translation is CASSPRPGRGDFLP. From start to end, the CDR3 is CASSPRPGRGDFLPQHF. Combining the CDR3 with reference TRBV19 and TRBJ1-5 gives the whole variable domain DGGITQSPKYLFRKEGQNVTLSCEQNLNHDAMYWYRQDPGQGLRLIYYSQIVNDFQKGDIAEGYSVSREKKESFPLTVTSAQKNPTAFYLCASSPRPGRGDFLPQHFGDGTRLSIL.

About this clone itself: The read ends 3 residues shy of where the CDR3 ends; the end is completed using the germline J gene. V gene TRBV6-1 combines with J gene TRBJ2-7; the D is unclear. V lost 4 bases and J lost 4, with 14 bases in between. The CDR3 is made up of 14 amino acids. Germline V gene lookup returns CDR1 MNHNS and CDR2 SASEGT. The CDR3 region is CASSGSSIGYEQYF. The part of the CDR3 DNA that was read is TGTGCCAGCAGTGGCTCCTCGATAGGGTACGAG.

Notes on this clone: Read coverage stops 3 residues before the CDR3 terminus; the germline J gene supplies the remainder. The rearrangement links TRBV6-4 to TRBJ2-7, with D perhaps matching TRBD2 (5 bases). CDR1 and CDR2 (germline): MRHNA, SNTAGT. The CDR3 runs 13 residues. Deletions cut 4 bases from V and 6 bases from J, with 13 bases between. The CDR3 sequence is CASSASGVSEQYF. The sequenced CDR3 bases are TGTGCCAGCAGTGCCTCCGGGGTTTCCGAG.

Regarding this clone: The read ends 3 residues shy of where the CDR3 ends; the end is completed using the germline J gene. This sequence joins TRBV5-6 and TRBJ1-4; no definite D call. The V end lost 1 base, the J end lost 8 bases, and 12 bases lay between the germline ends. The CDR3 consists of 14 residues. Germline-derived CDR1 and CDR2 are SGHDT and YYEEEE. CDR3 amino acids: CASSLNGFGEKLFF. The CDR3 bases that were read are TGTGCCAGCAGCTTGAATGGCTTTGGCGAAAAA.

CDR3 DNA, as far as it was read: TGTGCCAGCAGCTCCCAGGGGGTAGATGAAAAA. Protein: CASSSQGVDEK. The full CDR3 is CASSSQGVDEKLFF. The chain links TRBV7-9 to TRBJ1-4; 7 bases are a match to TRBD1. Sequencing ends 3 residues short of the CDR3 end; the germline J gene provides the rest. Germline V CDR1 and CDR2: SEHNR, FQNEAQ (reference sequence). J gave up 6 bases and V 4 bases, and 5 bases lay outside the gene matches. This CDR3 region has 14 residues.

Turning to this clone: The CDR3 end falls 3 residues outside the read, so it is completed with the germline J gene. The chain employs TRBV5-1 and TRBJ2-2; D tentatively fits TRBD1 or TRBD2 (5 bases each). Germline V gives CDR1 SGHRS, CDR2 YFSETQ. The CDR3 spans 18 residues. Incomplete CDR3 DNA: TGCGCCAGCAGCTCGCCGGAGGACAAAACCTCTGGGGCCAACGTG. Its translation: CASSSPEDKTSGANV. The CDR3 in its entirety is CASSSPEDKTSGANVLFF. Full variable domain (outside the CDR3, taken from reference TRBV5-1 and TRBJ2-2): KAGVTQTPRYLIKTRGQQVTLSCSPISGHRSVSWYQQTPGQGLQFLFEYFSETQRNKGNFPGRFSGRQFSNSRSEMNVSTLELGDSALYLCASSSPEDKTSGANVLFFGEGSRLTVL.

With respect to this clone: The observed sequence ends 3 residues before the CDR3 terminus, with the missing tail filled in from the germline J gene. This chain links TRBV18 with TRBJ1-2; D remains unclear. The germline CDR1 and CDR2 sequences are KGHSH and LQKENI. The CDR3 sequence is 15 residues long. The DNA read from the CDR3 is TGTGCCAGCTCACCCCGCCGGGGAATCACAGATACC. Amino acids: CASSPRRGITDT. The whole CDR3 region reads CASSPRRGITDTYTF.

The sequenced CDR3 bases are TGTGCCAGCAGCTTTGGGGGGGCCTATAATTCACCC. Its translation is CASSFGGAYNSP. The complete CDR3 reads CASSFGGAYNSPLHF. V and J are TRBV5-5 and TRBJ1-6, with a weak D call TRBD1 (5 bases). The read is 3 residues too short to cover the CDR3 end, so that end is filled in from the germline J gene. The CDR3 has 15 amino acids. V lost 2 bases and J 2 bases, leaving 8 bases between the germline ends. CDR1 is SGHKS, CDR2 YYEKEE, per germline (reference sequence).

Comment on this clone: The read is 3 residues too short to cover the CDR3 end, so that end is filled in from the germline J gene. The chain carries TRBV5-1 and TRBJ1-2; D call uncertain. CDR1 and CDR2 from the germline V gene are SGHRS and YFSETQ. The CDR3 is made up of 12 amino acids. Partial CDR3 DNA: TGCGCCAGCAGCTTGCCCTCCTACGAC. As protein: CASSLPSYD. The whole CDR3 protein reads CASSLPSYDYTF.

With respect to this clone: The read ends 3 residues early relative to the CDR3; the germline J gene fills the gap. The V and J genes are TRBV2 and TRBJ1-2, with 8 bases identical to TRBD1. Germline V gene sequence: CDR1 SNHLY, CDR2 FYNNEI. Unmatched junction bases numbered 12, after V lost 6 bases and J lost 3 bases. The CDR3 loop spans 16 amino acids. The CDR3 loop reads CASRPGQAPSDYGYTF. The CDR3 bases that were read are TGTGCCAGCAGACCGGGACAGGCTCCCTCGGACTATGGC.

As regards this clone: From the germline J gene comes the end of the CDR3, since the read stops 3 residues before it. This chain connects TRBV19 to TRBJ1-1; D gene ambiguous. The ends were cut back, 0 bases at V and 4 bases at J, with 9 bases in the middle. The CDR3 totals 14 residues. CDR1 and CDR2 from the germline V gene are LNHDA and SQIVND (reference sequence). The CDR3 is CASSIDPGRTEAFF. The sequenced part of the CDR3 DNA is TGTGCCAGTAGTATAGATCCAGGCCGCACTGAA.

Incomplete CDR3 DNA: TGTGCCAGTAGTATGGGGGACAGCTATAATTCACCC. Amino acids: CASSMGDSYNSP. The whole CDR3 sequence reads CASSMGDSYNSPLHF. The chain uses TRBV19 and TRBJ1-6; TRBD1 matches 7 bases. Read data end 3 residues before the CDR3 end; the end is taken from the germline J gene. Germline CDR1 reads LNHDA; CDR2 reads SQIVND (reference sequence). The CDR3 sequence is 15 residues long. V shed 3 bases and J 3 bases; nucleotides not matched to a gene: 2.

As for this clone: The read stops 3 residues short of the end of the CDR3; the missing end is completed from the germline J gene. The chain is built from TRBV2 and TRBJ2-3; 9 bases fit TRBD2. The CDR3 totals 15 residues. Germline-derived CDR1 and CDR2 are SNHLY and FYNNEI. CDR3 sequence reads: CASSEASGVPGTQYF. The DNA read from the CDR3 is TGTGCCAGCAGTGAGGCTAGCGGGGTTCCGGGGACG.

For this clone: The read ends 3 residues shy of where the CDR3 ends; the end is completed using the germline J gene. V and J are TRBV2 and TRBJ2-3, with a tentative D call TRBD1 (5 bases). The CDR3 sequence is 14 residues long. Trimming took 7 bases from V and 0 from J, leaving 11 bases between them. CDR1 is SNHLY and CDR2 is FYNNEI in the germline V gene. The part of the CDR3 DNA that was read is TGTGCCAGCACCCCCAGGGCTAGCACAGATACG. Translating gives CASTPRASTDT. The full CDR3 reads CASTPRASTDTQYF.

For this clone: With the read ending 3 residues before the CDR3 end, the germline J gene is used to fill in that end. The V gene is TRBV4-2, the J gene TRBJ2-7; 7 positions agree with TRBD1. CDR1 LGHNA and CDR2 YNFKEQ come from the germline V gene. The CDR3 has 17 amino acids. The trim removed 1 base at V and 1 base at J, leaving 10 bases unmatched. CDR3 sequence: CASSQARTGITSYEQYF. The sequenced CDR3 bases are TGTGCCAGCAGCCAAGCCCGGACAGGAATAACTTCCTACGAG.

The part of the CDR3 DNA that was read is TGTGCCAGTAGTGCGGAGACAGGGCTGATTCCCTATGGT. Encoded protein: CASSAETGLIPYG. The whole CDR3 region reads CASSAETGLIPYGQYF. This chain uses TRBV19 with TRBJ2-4; 7 bases are shared with TRBD1. The read ends 3 residues early relative to the CDR3; the germline J gene fills the gap. CDR1 is LNHDA, CDR2 SQIVND, per germline (reference sequence). The CDR3 length is 16 residues.

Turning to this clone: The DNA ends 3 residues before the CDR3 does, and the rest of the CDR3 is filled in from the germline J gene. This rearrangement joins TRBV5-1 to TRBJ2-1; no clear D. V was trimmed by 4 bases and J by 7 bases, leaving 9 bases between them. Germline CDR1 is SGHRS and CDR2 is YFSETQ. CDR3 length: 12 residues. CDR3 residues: CASSPHYNEQFF. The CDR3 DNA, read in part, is TGCGCCAGCAGCCCACACTATAATGAG.

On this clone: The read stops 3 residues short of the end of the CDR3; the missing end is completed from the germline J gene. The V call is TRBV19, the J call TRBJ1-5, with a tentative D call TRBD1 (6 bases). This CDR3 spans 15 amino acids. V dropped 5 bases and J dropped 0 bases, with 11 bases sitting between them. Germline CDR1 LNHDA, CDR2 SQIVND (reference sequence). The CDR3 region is CASSLWTASNQPQHF. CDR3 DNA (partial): TGTGCCAGTAGTCTGTGGACAGCTAGCAATCAGCCC. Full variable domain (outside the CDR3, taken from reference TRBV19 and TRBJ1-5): DGGITQSPKYLFRKEGQNVTLSCEQNLNHDAMYWYRQDPGQGLRLIYYSQIVNDFQKGDIAEGYSVSREKKESFPLTVTSAQKNPTAFYLCASSLWTASNQPQHFGDGTRLSIL.

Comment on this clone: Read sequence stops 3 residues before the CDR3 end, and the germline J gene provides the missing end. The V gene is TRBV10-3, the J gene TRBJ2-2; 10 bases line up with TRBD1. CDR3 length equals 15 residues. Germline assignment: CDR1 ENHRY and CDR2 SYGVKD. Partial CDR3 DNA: TGTGCCATCAGCCCGGGGACAGGGGATTCCGAAAAG. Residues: CAISPGTGDSEK. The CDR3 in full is CAISPGTGDSEKLFF.